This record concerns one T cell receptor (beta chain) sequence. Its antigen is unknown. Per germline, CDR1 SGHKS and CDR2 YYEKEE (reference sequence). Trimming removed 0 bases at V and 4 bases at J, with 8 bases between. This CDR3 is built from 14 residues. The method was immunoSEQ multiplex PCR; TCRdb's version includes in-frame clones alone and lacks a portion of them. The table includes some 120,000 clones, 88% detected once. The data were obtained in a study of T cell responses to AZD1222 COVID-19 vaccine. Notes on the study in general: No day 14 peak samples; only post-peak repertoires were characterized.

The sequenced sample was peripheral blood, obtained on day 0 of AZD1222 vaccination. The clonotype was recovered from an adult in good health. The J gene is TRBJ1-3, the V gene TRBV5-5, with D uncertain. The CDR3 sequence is CASSLEFSGNTIYF. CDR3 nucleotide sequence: TGTGCCAGCAGCTTGGAGTTTTCAGGAAACACCATATATTTT. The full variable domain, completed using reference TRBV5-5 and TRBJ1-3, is DAGVTQSPTHLIKTRGQQVTLRCSPISGHKSVSWYQQVLGQGPQFIFQYYEKEERGRGNFPDRFSARQFPNYSSELNVNALLLGDSALYLCASSLEFSGNTIYFGEGSWLTVV.